These 21 T cell receptor beta chains came from one sample sequenced in a study of response to subunit inactivated influenza vaccine. TCRdb independently ran MiXCR on the RT-PCR reads; one entry per CDR3 protein. The sample contains fewer than 600,000 distinct CDR3 sequences, 6.5% to 8% of which appear only once. Here the sequenced sample was PBMCs from blood, taken around 2 years after vaccination. These receptors all stem from a man aged 50 to 69 who received an inactivated influenza vaccine.

Ten or more counts support this clonotype. This sequence joins TRBV29-1 and TRBJ2-7; 12 bases map to TRBD2. V shed 7 bases, J shed 4 bases, and the junction held 5 bases outside the gene matches. The length of the CDR3 is 13 residues. Germline V CDR1 and CDR2: SQVTM, ANQGSEA. The CDR3 DNA reads as TGCAGCGCTGGACTAGCGGGGATTTACGAGCAGTACTTC. As protein: CSAGLAGIYEQYF.

The sample holds many counts of this clonotype. The V gene is TRBV24-1, the J gene TRBJ2-1; D ambiguous. The CDR3 totals 15 residues. CDR1 KGHDR and CDR2 SFDVKD come from the germline V gene. Trimming removed 3 bases at V and 3 bases at J, with 11 bases between. The DNA for the CDR3 is TGTGCCACCAGTGATCCCGACAAGTTCTACAATGAGCAGTTCTTC. Protein: CATSDPDKFYNEQFF.

The V gene is TRBV20-1, the J gene TRBJ2-4; 9 bases agree with TRBD1. The junction had 7 bases not matched to a gene; V was cut back by 0 bases and J by 1 base. This CDR3 has 17 amino acids. Germline lookup yields CDR1 DFQATT and CDR2 SNEGSKA (reference sequence). CDR3 in DNA: TGCAGTGCTAGAGATTTTGCCGGGACAGGGGCCAAAAACATTCAGTACTTC. Translation gives CSARDFAGTGAKNIQYF.

This clonotype was seen a handful of times. This chain joins TRBV20-1 and TRBJ2-3; the D is unclear. The CDR3 runs to 15 residues. From germline, CDR1 is DFQATT and CDR2 SNEGSKA (reference sequence). V lost 3 bases, J lost 6 bases, and 19 bases lay in between. CDR3 region: CSARGSPGVVDTQYF. CDR3 DNA sequence: TGCAGTGCTAGGGGCTCCCCCGGAGTAGTGGATACGCAGTATTTT.

The chain links TRBV5-6 to TRBJ2-5, with 9 positions matching TRBD2. Germline V CDR1 and CDR2: SGHDT, YYEEEE. This CDR3 comprises 19 residues. Trimming removed 3 bases from V and 3 bases from J; junction bases left unmatched: 18. The CDR3 sequence: CASSSYLFAGGRGKETQYF. The CDR3 nucleotides read TGTGCCAGCAGCTCCTACCTGTTTGCGGGGGGGCGAGGGAAAGAGACCCAGTACTTC.

With regard to this clonotype: A much larger clone lies one base from this, so it may be a read error. The chain couples TRBV4-1 to TRBJ1-4; D unresolved. In germline, CDR1 is MGHRA, CDR2 YSYEKL. This CDR3 is built from 13 residues. This CDR3 is CASSMWRGEKLLF. In DNA form, the CDR3 reads TGCGCCAGCAGTATGTGGCGGGGAGAAAAACTGCTTTTT.

In this sample, this clonotype turned up many times. The V gene is TRBV12-3 or TRBV12-4, the J gene TRBJ2-3, with no clear D. This CDR3 contains 14 residues. Trimming removed 3 bases from V and 1 base from J, with 8 bases in between. CDR3 nucleotides: TGTGCCAGCAGTTTGTCCAGCGGCACAGATACGCAGTATTTT. This codes for CASSLSSGTDTQYF.

This chain uses TRBV12-3 or TRBV12-4 with TRBJ2-3; 7 nucleotides match TRBD2. Germline trimming cut 1 base from V and 0 bases from J; bases unmatched to any gene: 4. The CDR3 is 16 amino acids. DNA for the CDR3: TGTGCCAGCAGTTTAGATGTGCGGGGGAGCACAGATACGCAGTATTTT. Protein sequence: CASSLDVRGSTDTQYF.

There are a few counts of this clonotype. V gene TRBV5-1 combines with J gene TRBJ2-2, with TRBD1 identical over 8 bases. V shed 6 bases, J shed 7 bases, and the junction held 14 bases outside the gene matches. Per the germline V gene, CDR1 is SGHRS and CDR2 is YFSETQ. CDR3 length equals 16 residues. The CDR3 reads CASTAALTGAGGELFF. The CDR3 DNA sequence: TGCGCCAGCACCGCCGCCTTGACAGGGGCGGGCGGGGAGCTGTTTTTT. Supplemented by reference TRBV5-1 and TRBJ2-2, the full variable domain reads KAGVTQTPRYLIKTRGQQVTLSCSPISGHRSVSWYQQTPGQGLQFLFEYFSETQRNKGNFPGRFSGRQFSNSRSEMNVSTLELGDSALYLCASTAALTGAGGELFFGEGSRLTVL.

This clonotype was seen repeatedly, ten times or more. This chain uses TRBV20-1 with TRBJ2-7, with 11 bases lining up with TRBD1. V dropped 2 bases and J dropped 4; count of bases not matched to a gene: 4. The CDR3 runs to 14 residues. Germline V CDR1 and CDR2: DFQATT, SNEGSKA (reference sequence). The CDR3 coding sequence is TGCAGTGCTAGAAGGACAGGGGGCTTATACGAGCAGTACTTC. It specifies CSARRTGGLYEQYF.

V gene TRBV2 combines with J gene TRBJ2-1; 7 positions match TRBD2. The junction had 8 bases not matched to a gene; V was cut back by 2 bases and J by 4 bases. The V gene's germline CDR1 is SNHLY and CDR2 FYNNEI. The CDR3 extends over 16 amino acids. This CDR3 is CASSETASGGYNEQFF. CDR3 bases: TGTGCCAGCAGTGAAACGGCTAGCGGCGGGTACAATGAGCAGTTCTTC.

This clonotype showed up many times. This sequence joins TRBV7-2 and TRBJ2-7, with D maybe TRBD2 (5 bases). This CDR3 has 13 amino acids. V was trimmed by 5 bases and J by 7 bases, leaving 15 bases between them. The germline gives CDR1 SGHTA, CDR2 FQGNSA. This CDR3 reads CASSTRARVEQYF. The CDR3 DNA sequence: TGTGCCAGCAGCACCCGCGCGAGGGTAGAGCAGTACTTC. Drawing the rest from reference TRBV7-2 and TRBJ2-7, the complete variable domain is GAGVSQSPSNKVTEKGKDVELRCDPISGHTALYWYRQSLGQGLEFLIYFQGNSAPDKSGLPSDRFSAERTGGSVSTLTIQRTQQEDSAVYLCASSTRARVEQYFGPGTRLTVT.

This clonotype has more than one count but fewer than ten. The V and J genes are TRBV5-6 and TRBJ2-7, with no clear D. Germline assignment: CDR1 SGHDT and CDR2 YYEEEE. The CDR3 is 15 amino acids. V shed 0 bases and J shed 4 bases, with 14 bases lying between them. CDR3: CASSLAWQVEYEQYF. The CDR3 nucleotides are TGTGCCAGCAGCTTGGCGTGGCAGGTAGAATACGAGCAGTACTTC.

V gene TRBV20-1 combines with J gene TRBJ2-1, with 9 bases fitting TRBD2. The germline V gene has CDR1 DFQATT and CDR2 SNEGSKA (reference sequence). The CDR3 is 13 residues long. The CDR3 DNA reads as TGCAGCGGTAGCGGGGGACTGTACAATGAGCAGTTCTTC. Translating gives CSGSGGLYNEQFF.

There are many counts of this clonotype. As DNA, the CDR3 is TGCGCCAGCAGCCAAGATCGGGTAGCGGGGGGGCGGACCAGCACAGATACGCAGTATTTT. This codes for CASSQDRVAGGRTSTDTQYF. The rearrangement uses TRBV4-3 and TRBJ2-3; TRBD2 aligns across 11 bases. V trimming: 0 bases; J trimming: 0 bases; junction bases outside the gene matches: 11. The CDR3 is 20 amino acids. The germline CDR1 and CDR2 sequences are LGHNA and YSLEER.

The genes are TRBV6-5 and TRBJ2-7, with D perhaps being TRBD1 or TRBD2 (5 bases each). Germline CDR1 is MNHEY and CDR2 is SVGAGI. V was shortened by 0 bases and J by 5 bases, with 17 bases between the two germline ends. This CDR3 has 16 residues. The CDR3 DNA reads as TGTGCCAGCAGTTACTCGTTCCCAGGGTGGGAGAACGAGCAGTACTTC. Protein: CASSYSFPGWENEQYF.

This clonotype was counted ten times or more. The CDR3: CASSTGQVRYNEQFF. DNA of the CDR3: TGCGCCAGCAGCACCGGACAGGTTCGATACAATGAGCAGTTCTTC. This chain joins TRBV5-1 and TRBJ2-1; 7 nucleotides match TRBD1. V dropped 4 bases and J dropped 4; count of bases not matched to a gene: 8. Germline CDR1 SGHRS, CDR2 YFSETQ. There are 15 residues in the CDR3.

In this sample, this clonotype turned up a few times. This sequence joins TRBV7-9 and TRBJ2-7, with D unresolved. The CDR3 runs 12 residues. Germline V gene data show CDR1 as SEHNR and CDR2 as FQNEAQ (reference sequence). The germline V and J ends were trimmed by 7 bases and 4 bases, with 11 bases remaining between them. The CDR3 DNA reads as TGTGCCAGCACCCTGGACCGTTACGAGCAGTACTTC. Its translation: CASTLDRYEQYF.

The rearrangement links TRBV7-2 to TRBJ2-5; 8 positions match TRBD2. Germline V lookup: CDR1 SGHTA, CDR2 FQGNSA. This CDR3 has 15 residues. Trimming took 10 bases from V and 1 from J; bases not matched to a gene: 11. The CDR3 coding sequence is TGTGCCAACACCCCCCAAGCGGGGGTCCAAGAGACCCAGTACTTC. This gives the protein CANTPQAGVQETQYF.

This clonotype was detected a few times. The rearrangement joins TRBV10-3 to TRBJ2-7; D gene ambiguous. The ends were cut back, 1 base at V and 6 bases at J, with 13 bases in the middle. Germline values: CDR1 ENHRY, CDR2 SYGVKD. The CDR3 has 14 residues. CDR3 DNA: TGTGCCATCAGTGAGTGGTTGGCCGCCGGCGAGCAGTACTTC. Amino acid sequence: CAISEWLAAGEQYF.

This clonotype appeared many times. The chain employs TRBV5-6 and TRBJ2-4; D gene unclear. The CDR3 has 17 residues. Germline assignment: CDR1 SGHDT and CDR2 YYEEEE. V lost 0 bases to trimming and J lost 2 bases, with 15 bases between them. The chain's CDR3 is CASSLEVTLPSKNIQYF. The CDR3 DNA is TGTGCCAGCAGCTTGGAAGTCACACTTCCTTCCAAAAACATTCAGTACTTC.